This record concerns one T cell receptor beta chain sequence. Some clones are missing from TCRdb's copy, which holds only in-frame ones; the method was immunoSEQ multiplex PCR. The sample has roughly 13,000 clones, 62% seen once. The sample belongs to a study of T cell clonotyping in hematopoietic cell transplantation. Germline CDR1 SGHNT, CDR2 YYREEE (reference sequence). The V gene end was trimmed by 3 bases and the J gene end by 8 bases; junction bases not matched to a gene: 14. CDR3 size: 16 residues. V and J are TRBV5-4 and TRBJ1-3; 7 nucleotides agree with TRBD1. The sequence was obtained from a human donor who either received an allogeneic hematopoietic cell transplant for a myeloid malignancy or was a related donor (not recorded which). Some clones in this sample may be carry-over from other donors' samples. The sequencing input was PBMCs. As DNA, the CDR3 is TGTGCCAGCAGCTCGGGGGGAATGACAGGGAAACACACCATATATTTT. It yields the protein CASSSGGMTGKHTIYF. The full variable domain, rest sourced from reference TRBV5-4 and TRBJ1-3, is ETGVTQSPTHLIKTRGQQVTLRCSSQSGHNTVSWYQQALGQGPQFIFQYYREEENGRGNFPPRFSGLQFPNYSSELNVNALELDDSALYLCASSSGGMTGKHTIYFGEGSWLTVV.